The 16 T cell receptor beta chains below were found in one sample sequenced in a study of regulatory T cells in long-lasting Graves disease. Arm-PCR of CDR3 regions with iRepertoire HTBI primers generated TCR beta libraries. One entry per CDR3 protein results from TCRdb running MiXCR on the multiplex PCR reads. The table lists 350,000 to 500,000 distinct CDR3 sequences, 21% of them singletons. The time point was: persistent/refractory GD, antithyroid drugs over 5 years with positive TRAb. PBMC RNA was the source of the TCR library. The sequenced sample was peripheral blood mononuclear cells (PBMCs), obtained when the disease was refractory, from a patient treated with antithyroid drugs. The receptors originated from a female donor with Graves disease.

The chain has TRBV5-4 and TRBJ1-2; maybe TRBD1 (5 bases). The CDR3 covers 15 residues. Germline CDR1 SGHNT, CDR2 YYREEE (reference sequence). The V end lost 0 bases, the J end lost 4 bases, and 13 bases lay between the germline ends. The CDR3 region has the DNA TGTGCCAGCAGCTTGGGGGGCCCGGGGCTCTATGGCTACACCTTC. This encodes CASSLGGPGLYGYTF.

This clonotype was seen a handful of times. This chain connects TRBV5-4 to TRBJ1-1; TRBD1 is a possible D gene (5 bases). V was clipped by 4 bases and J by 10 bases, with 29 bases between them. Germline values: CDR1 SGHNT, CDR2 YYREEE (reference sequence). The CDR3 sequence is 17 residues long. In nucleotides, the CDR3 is TGTGCCAGCAGCCACGGGACGAAGAACACACCATCTGATTCAGCTTTCTTT. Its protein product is CASSHGTKNTPSDSAFF.

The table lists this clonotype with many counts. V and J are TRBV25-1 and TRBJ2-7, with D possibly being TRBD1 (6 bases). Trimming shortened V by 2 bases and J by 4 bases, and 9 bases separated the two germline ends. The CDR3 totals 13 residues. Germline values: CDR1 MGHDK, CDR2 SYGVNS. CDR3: CASSERDMYEQYF. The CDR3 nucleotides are TGTGCCAGCAGTGAACGGGACATGTACGAGCAGTACTTC.

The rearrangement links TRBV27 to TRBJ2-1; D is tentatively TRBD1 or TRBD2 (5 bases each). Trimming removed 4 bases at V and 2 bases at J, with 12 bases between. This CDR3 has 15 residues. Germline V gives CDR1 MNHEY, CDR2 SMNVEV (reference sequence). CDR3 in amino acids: CASSSGTPAYNEQFF. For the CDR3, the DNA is TGTGCCAGCAGTTCGGGGACGCCCGCCTACAATGAGCAGTTCTTC.

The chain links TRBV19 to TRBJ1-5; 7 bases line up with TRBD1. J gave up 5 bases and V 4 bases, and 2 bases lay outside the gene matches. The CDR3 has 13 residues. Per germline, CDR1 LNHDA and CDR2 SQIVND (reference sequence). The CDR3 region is CASSTGQYQPQHF. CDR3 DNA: TGTGCCAGTAGTACGGGACAGTATCAGCCCCAGCATTTT.

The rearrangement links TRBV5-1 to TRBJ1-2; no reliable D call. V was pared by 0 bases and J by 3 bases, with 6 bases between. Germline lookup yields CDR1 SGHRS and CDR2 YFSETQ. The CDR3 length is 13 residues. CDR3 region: CASSLEADYGYTF. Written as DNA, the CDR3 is TGCGCCAGCAGCTTGGAGGCAGACTATGGCTACACCTTC.

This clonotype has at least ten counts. CDR3 residues: CASSLVGLAGVAPRLTGELFF. The CDR3 nucleotides are TGCGCCAGCAGCTTGGTGGGACTAGCGGGAGTGGCGCCAAGGTTGACCGGGGAGCTGTTTTTT. This rearrangement joins TRBV5-1 to TRBJ2-2; 14 bases are a match to TRBD2. V shed 0 bases, J shed 5 bases, and the junction held 15 bases outside the gene matches. The length of the CDR3 is 21 residues. Per germline, CDR1 SGHRS and CDR2 YFSETQ.

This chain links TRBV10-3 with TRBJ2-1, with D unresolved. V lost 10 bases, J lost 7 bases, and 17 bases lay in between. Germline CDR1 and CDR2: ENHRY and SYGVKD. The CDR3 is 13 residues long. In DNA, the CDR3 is TGTGCCACCGCCGGGTCGTCGTGGAATGAGCAGTTCTTC. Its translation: CATAGSSWNEQFF.

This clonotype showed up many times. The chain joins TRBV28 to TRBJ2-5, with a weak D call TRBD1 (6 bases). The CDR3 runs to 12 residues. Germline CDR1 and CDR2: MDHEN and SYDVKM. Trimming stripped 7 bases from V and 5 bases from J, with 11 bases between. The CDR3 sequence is CASTNDRETQYF. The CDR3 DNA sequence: TGTGCCAGCACCAATGACAGGGAGACCCAGTACTTC.

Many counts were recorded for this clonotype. The CDR3 reads CASNLEAGETETQYF. CDR3 sequence (DNA): TGCGCCAGCAATTTGGAGGCGGGAGAAACAGAGACCCAGTACTTC. The genes are TRBV10-2 and TRBJ2-5, with 7 bases lining up with TRBD2. The junction had 12 bases not matched to a gene; V was cut back by 7 bases and J by 4 bases. The CDR3 length is 15 residues. CDR1 WSHSY and CDR2 SAAADI come from the germline V gene.

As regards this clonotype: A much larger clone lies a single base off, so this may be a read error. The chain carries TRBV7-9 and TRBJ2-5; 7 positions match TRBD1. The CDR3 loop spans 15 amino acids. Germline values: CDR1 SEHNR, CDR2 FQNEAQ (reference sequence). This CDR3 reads CASSPGDSLQETQHF. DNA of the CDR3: TGTGCCAGCAGCCCCGGGGACAGCCTCCAAGAGACCCAGCACTTC.

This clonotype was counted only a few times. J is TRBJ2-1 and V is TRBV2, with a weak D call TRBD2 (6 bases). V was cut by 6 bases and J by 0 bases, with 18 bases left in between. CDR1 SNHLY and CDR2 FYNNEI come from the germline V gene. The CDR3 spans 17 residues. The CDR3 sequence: CASSARLAASSYNEQFF. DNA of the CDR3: TGTGCCAGCAGCGCTCGGTTAGCGGCAAGCTCCTACAATGAGCAGTTCTTC.

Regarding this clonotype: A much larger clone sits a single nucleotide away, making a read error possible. This CDR3 reads CATSNPGGEKLFF. CDR3 DNA sequence: TGTGCCACCAGCAATCCCGGGGGTGAAAAACTGTTTTTT. This chain connects TRBV15 to TRBJ1-4; tentatively, D is TRBD1 (5 bases). Germline CDR1 LNHNV, CDR2 YYDKDF (reference sequence). Trimming took off 4 bases at V and 7 bases at J, with 10 bases between the two ends. This CDR3 contains 13 residues.

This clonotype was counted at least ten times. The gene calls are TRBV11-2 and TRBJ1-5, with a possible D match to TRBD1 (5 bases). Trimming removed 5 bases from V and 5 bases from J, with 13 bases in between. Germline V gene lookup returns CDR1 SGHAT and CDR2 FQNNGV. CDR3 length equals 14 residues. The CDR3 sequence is CASSLGLQDQPQHF. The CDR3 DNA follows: TGTGCCAGCAGCCTAGGATTACAGGATCAGCCCCAGCATTTT.

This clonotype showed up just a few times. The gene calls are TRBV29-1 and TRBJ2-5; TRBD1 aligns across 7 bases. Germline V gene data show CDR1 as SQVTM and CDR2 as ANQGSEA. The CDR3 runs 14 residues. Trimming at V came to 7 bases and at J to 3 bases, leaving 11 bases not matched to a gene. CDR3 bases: TGCAGCGCGGAAACCGGGACAGCTAAAGAGACCCAGTACTTC. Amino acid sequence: CSAETGTAKETQYF.

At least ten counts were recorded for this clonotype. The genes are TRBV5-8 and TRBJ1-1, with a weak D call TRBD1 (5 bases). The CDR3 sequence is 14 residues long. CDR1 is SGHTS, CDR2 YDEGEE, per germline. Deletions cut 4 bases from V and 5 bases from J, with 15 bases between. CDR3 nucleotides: TGTGCCAGCAGCCTGGGGCAGGGTAGGACTGAAGCTTTCTTT. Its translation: CASSLGQGRTEAFF.